A selection of T cell receptor beta chains follows, all from one sample in a study of response to subunit inactivated influenza vaccine. TCRdb processed the RT-PCR reads anew with MiXCR; each CDR3 protein has one entry. The profile covers roughly 670,000 distinct CDR3 sequences, with less than 15% appearing a single time and 7.5% to 8% taken by the ten largest. The sequenced sample was PBMCs from blood, obtained around 14 days before vaccination. These receptors were collected from a man between 50 and 59 years old who received an inactivated influenza vaccine. Each CDR3 is given with its conserved first and last residue. D genes are given only for firm matches.

V	D	CDR3
TRBV5-5	TRBD1	CASRIQGSGNTEAFF
TRBV18	TRBD1	CASSVTPGQGGNYGYTF
TRBV6-2/TRBV6-3	TRBD2	CASRAGRKDTQYF
TRBV20-1	TRBD1	CSARTGVSPLHF
TRBV19	TRBD1	CASRLGQGADTQYF
TRBV6-1	-	CASSTRSSGNTIYF
TRBV12-3/TRBV12-4	-	CASNDRGQLYEQYF
TRBV19	TRBD2	CASSIGSGAVYEQYF
TRBV5-1	-	CASSLVGPIYGQYF
TRBV11-1	-	CASSLGWAGAKVGETQYF
TRBV4-2	TRBD1	CASSREGTGGTEAFF
TRBV29-1	TRBD1	CSVERQGAGTDTQYF
TRBV20-1	TRBD1	CSAREGQGTDTQYF
TRBV19	TRBD1	CASSEDRRVYGYTF
TRBV11-2	-	CASSLGSDATDTQYF
TRBV15	TRBD1	CATRTTRDRGDEQFF
TRBV24-1	-	CATSDLKFSNTGELFF
TRBV10-3	-	CAISEQETQYF
TRBV7-9	-	CASSGDAAQGVQYF
TRBV4-1	-	CASSRLPDSQETQYF
TRBV3-1	TRBD2	CASSRVTSGSLDTQYF
TRBV24-1	TRBD2	CATSKSPGLAGGSSYNEQFF
TRBV28	TRBD1	CASRPTGRYEQYF
TRBV3-1	TRBD2	CASSQDPSGGAKNIQYF
TRBV12-3/TRBV12-4	-	CASSFSRGSGETQYF
TRBV7-2	-	CASSLAPEGVGAFF
TRBV28	TRBD1	CASSLRFDRGLVKNEQYF
TRBV25-1	-	CASSGGLETQYF
TRBV12-3/TRBV12-4	-	CASSFSPGETQYF
TRBV3-1	-	CASSQGLGPQHF
TRBV28	TRBD1	CASSLLGQGAQYEQYF
TRBV7-2	-	CASSSQGTGELFF
TRBV6-5	TRBD1	CASSSPRQGWTF
TRBV25-1	-	CASSKVESPLHF
TRBV6-1	-	CARRPYFGGQPQHF
TRBV5-1	TRBD1	CASSNNRGGTEAFF
TRBV5-1	-	CASSSEARGQNTEAFF
TRBV25-1	TRBD2	CASSSGGPLNEQYF
TRBV4-2	-	CASSQDPTVGYGYTF
TRBV4-2	TRBD1	CASSQRQGANEQFF
TRBV5-1	-	CASSLEQGRQGEQYF